Detailed here is one TCR beta chain. Its cognate antigen is unknown. The repertoire was sequenced with immunoSEQ multiplex PCR; TCRdb's copy has only in-frame clones and lacks some. The sample shows some 45,000 clones, 75% to 90% of them seen only once. Germline V gene lookup returns CDR1 MDHEN and CDR2 SYDVKM. V lost 5 bases and J 7 bases, leaving 14 bases between the germline ends. The CDR3 is made up of 13 amino acids. The data were obtained in a study of OX40 agonist ivuxolimab in advanced cancers. Whole-study findings and limits: Partial responders treated at 0.1-3.0 mg/kg exhibited clonal expansion among the lowest measured. Relative to CD4+ cells, CD8+ T cells on average had more expanded clones.

Source: CD4+ or CD8+ T cells sorted from blood, taken in a trial of the OX40 agonist ivuxolimab. The rearrangement joins TRBV28 to TRBJ1-1; D is ambiguous. The TCR was taken from an adult with an advanced solid tumor such as melanoma, head and neck, liver or kidney cancer. The CDR3 nucleotides are TGTGCCAGCAGTGCCCAAGGGATAGGTGAAGCTTTCTTT. Encoded protein: CASSAQGIGEAFF.